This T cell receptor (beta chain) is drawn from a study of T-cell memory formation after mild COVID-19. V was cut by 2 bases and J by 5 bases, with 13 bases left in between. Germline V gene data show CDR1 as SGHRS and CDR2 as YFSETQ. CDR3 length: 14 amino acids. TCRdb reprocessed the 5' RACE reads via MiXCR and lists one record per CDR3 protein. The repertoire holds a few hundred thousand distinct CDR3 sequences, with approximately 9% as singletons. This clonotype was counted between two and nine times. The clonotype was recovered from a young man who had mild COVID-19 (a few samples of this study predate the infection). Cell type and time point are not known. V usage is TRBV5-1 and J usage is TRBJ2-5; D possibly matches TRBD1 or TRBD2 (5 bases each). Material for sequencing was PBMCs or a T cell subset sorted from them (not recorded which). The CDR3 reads CASSFVGASETQYF. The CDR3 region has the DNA TGCGCCAGCAGCTTCGTCGGGGCGAGTGAGACCCAGTACTTC.